Below, 32 T cell receptor beta chains from the same sample are listed, as sequenced in a study of T-cell reconstitution after alpha-beta-depleted transplantation in children (TCRdb year 2016). The library was obtained by PCR. The instrument was an Illumina HiSeq 2500. TCR library preparation used molecular barcoding, with unique molecular identifiers applied to normalize quantification of the TCRbeta repertoire. TCRdb cleaned the public reads at Q25 with fastp, built clones with MiXCR and kept in-frame beta chains. CDR3 protein duplicates are merged, each entry listing the most common genes and DNA. For this sample the table gives approximately 99,000 distinct CDR3 sequences, of which approximately 6% were detected only once. Less than 30% of the sample lies in the top ten. The intended sense of this specimen's treatment or condition label: allogeneic hematopoietic cell transplantation with graft depleted of TCRalphabeta T cells and CD19 B cells.

Sample: PBMCs, mostly from graft donor cells, taken 360 days after TCRalphabeta/CD19-depleted stem cell transplant. The receptors derive from a male patient aged 2 to 10 who had a stem cell transplant for acute lymphoblastic leukemia, so the T cells may come from the graft donor.

This clonotype was detected ten times or more. The chain has TRBV20-1 and TRBJ2-7; D is tentatively TRBD1 or TRBD2 (5 bases each). V was pared by 5 bases and J by 2 bases, with 7 bases between. This CDR3 is built from 11 residues. In germline, CDR1 is DFQATT, CDR2 SNEGSKA (reference sequence). CDR3 sequence: CSAGGAYEQYF. CDR3 DNA sequence: TGCAGTGCTGGGGGAGCCTACGAGCAGTACTTC.

This clonotype showed up many times. The chain links TRBV25-1 to TRBJ2-3; 8 bases agree with TRBD2. The trim removed 4 bases at V and 5 bases at J, leaving 8 bases unmatched. CDR1 and CDR2 from the germline V gene are MGHDK and SYGVNS. This CDR3 contains 15 residues. CDR3 DNA sequence: TGTGCCAGCAGTGGAGCGGGGGCGGCGGGAGATACGCAGTATTTT. The encoded protein is CASSGAGAAGDTQYF. Supplemented by reference TRBV25-1 and TRBJ2-3, the full variable domain reads EADIYQTPRYLVIGTGKKITLECSQTMGHDKMYWYQQDPGMELHLIHYSYGVNSTEKGDLSSESTVSRIRTEHFPLTLESARPSHTSQYLCASSGAGAAGDTQYFGPGTRLTVL.

There are a few counts of this clonotype. The chain carries TRBV27 and TRBJ2-5; TRBD2 is a possible D gene (7 bases). CDR3 size: 15 residues. CDR1 is MNHEY and CDR2 is SMNVEV in the germline V gene (reference sequence). Between the trimmed V and J ends, which lost 7 bases and 1 base, there was a span of 16 bases. CDR3: CASTTRRGPQETQYF. The CDR3 DNA sequence: TGTGCCAGCACCACACGGCGGGGGCCCCAAGAGACCCAGTACTTC.

This clonotype was observed a handful of times. The chain couples TRBV7-6 to TRBJ2-5; D gene uncertain. This CDR3 comprises 13 residues. Trimming removed 0 bases from V and 5 bases from J, with 7 bases in between. CDR1 is SGHVS and CDR2 is FNYEAQ in the germline V gene. The CDR3 sequence is CASSLAALETQYF. CDR3 DNA: TGTGCCAGCAGCTTAGCGGCACTCGAGACCCAGTACTTC.

This clonotype was counted only a few times. The V and J genes are TRBV6-5 and TRBJ2-5; D remains unclear. CDR3 length equals 15 residues. Looked up from germline, CDR1 is MNHEY and CDR2 is SVGAGI. Trimming stripped 1 base from V and 2 bases from J, with 11 bases between. The CDR3 region is CASSYLGRNQETQYF. As DNA, the CDR3 is TGTGCCAGCAGTTACTTAGGGCGGAATCAAGAGACCCAGTACTTC.

The chain recombines TRBV27 with TRBJ1-2; tentative D call: TRBD1 (5 bases). CDR3 length equals 14 residues. Trimming shortened V by 2 bases and J by 8 bases, and 15 bases separated the two germline ends. Germline V gene lookup returns CDR1 MNHEY and CDR2 SMNVEV (reference sequence). The CDR3 reads CASSLNPLGTGYTF. The CDR3 DNA is TGTGCCAGCAGTTTAAACCCCCTCGGGACCGGCTACACCTTC.

This clonotype was seen ten or more times. The genes are TRBV7-9 and TRBJ1-2; a weak D match, TRBD1 (5 bases). The CDR3 is 15 residues long. V lost 2 bases and J 8 bases, leaving 18 bases between the germline ends. Germline CDR1 reads SEHNR; CDR2 reads FQNEAQ (reference sequence). CDR3 amino acids: CASSLHSRGEGGYTF. Written as DNA, the CDR3 is TGTGCCAGCAGCTTACACTCAAGGGGTGAAGGAGGCTACACCTTC. Full variable domain (outside the CDR3, taken from reference TRBV7-9 and TRBJ1-2): DTGVSQNPRHKITKRGQNVTFRCDPISEHNRLYWYRQTLGQGPEFLTYFQNEAQLEKSRLLSDRFSAERPKGSFSTLEIQRTEQGDSAMYLCASSLHSRGEGGYTFGSGTRLTVV.

In its sample, this clonotype was seen many times. This chain uses TRBV12-3 or TRBV12-4 with TRBJ2-7; D gene uncertain. Trimming left V 5 bases short and J 7 bases short, with 12 bases between. CDR3 length: 12 residues. CDR3 bases: TGTGCCAGCAGTCCAAAAGTAGGGGAGCAGTACTTC. Residues: CASSPKVGEQYF.

This clonotype was picked up a small number of times. V usage is TRBV5-5 and J usage is TRBJ1-1; 7 nucleotides align to TRBD1. Germline V gene lookup returns CDR1 SGHKS and CDR2 YYEKEE (reference sequence). This CDR3 region has 13 residues. The V gene end was trimmed by 4 bases and the J gene end by 7 bases; junction bases not matched to a gene: 7. The CDR3: CASSLGTAIEAFF. In nucleotides, the CDR3 is TGTGCCAGCAGCCTCGGGACAGCTATTGAAGCTTTCTTT.

This clonotype came up many times. V is TRBV4-2 and J is TRBJ2-3; TRBD2 aligns across 13 bases. Per germline, CDR1 LGHNA and CDR2 YNFKEQ. The V segment lost 0 bases and the J segment 4 bases; nucleotides outside the gene matches: 4. CDR3 length: 17 amino acids. CDR3 nucleotides: TGTGCCAGCAGCCAAGATGGGACTAGCGGGAAATCAGATACGCAGTATTTT. It translates to CASSQDGTSGKSDTQYF.

The sample holds a few counts of this clonotype. This chain joins TRBV4-2 and TRBJ2-7; unclear D gene. Deletions cut 1 base from V and 1 base from J, with 11 bases between. Germline lookup yields CDR1 LGHNA and CDR2 YNFKEQ. The CDR3 is 15 residues long. DNA for the CDR3: TGTGCCAGCAGCCAAGGGCTGGCTGGATCCTACGAGCAGTACTTC. Residues: CASSQGLAGSYEQYF.

This clonotype was seen a few times. The V and J genes are TRBV28 and TRBJ2-1; TRBD2 matches at 12 bases. Germline V gene sequence: CDR1 MDHEN, CDR2 SYDVKM. Trimming cost V 3 bases and J 0 bases; bases outside gene matches: 12. There are 20 residues in the CDR3. CDR3 in DNA: TGTGCCAGCAGTTTCCTGACTAGCGGGAGTCCCTTAAGCTCCTACAATGAGCAGTTCTTC. Its translation is CASSFLTSGSPLSSYNEQFF. The whole variable domain, remainder taken from reference TRBV28 and TRBJ2-1, is DVKVTQSSRYLVKRTGEKVFLECVQDMDHENMFWYRQDPGLGLRLIYFSYDVKMKEKGDIPEGYSVSREKKERFSLILESASTNQTSMYLCASSFLTSGSPLSSYNEQFFGPGTRLTVL.

The CDR3 loop reads CASSPRGRAAGELFF. The CDR3, as DNA: TGTGCCAGCAGTCCCAGGGGGCGCGCGGCCGGGGAGCTGTTTTTT. V is TRBV28 and J is TRBJ2-2; 8 bases are shared with TRBD1. This CDR3 spans 15 amino acids. Trimming took 5 bases from V and 6 from J; bases not matched to a gene: 8. Germline CDR1 reads MDHEN; CDR2 reads SYDVKM.

The genes are TRBV4-3 and TRBJ2-1; tentatively, D is TRBD2 (6 bases). The germline gives CDR1 LGHNA, CDR2 YSLEER. The ends were cut back, 4 bases at V and 2 bases at J, with 15 bases in the middle. The CDR3 spans 16 residues. The CDR3 sequence: CASSPLAGMPYNEQFF. The CDR3 DNA sequence: TGCGCCAGCAGCCCCCTCGCGGGGATGCCCTACAATGAGCAGTTCTTC.

This clonotype was picked up a small number of times. The chain recombines TRBV28 with TRBJ1-1, with D possibly TRBD1 on 6 matching bases. The CDR3 has 18 residues. Per the germline V gene, CDR1 is MDHEN and CDR2 is SYDVKM. Trimming cost V 8 bases and J 5 bases, with 30 bases left between them. The CDR3 DNA reads as TGTGCCAGCGGATTTAAAAGGGGGGGCGGAGGCCGGAGGACTGAAGCTTTCTTT. Its translation is CASGFKRGGGGRRTEAFF.

Ten or more counts support this clonotype. The rearrangement joins TRBV20-1 to TRBJ1-3, with 9 bases that match TRBD1. Germline V CDR1 and CDR2: DFQATT, SNEGSKA (reference sequence). V lost 2 bases and J lost 4; bases outside the gene matches: 6. This CDR3 is 15 amino acids long. Here the CDR3 reads CSARSTGGYGNTIYF. CDR3 DNA: TGCAGTGCTAGATCCACAGGGGGCTACGGAAACACCATATATTTT.

This clonotype was recorded many times. The rearrangement uses TRBV11-2 and TRBJ2-7; D gene ambiguous. The CDR3 length is 15 residues. V lost 1 base to trimming and J lost 1 base, with 11 bases between them. Germline V CDR1 and CDR2: SGHAT, FQNNGV. The CDR3 is CASSLGAARSYEQYF. The CDR3 nucleotides are TGTGCCAGCAGCTTAGGGGCGGCCCGGTCCTACGAGCAGTACTTC. The full variable domain, its missing parts supplied by reference TRBV11-2 and TRBJ2-7, is EAGVAQSPRYKIIEKRQSVAFWCNPISGHATLYWYQQILGQGPKLLIQFQNNGVVDDSQLPKDRFSAERLKGVDSTLKIQPAKLEDSAVYLCASSLGAARSYEQYFGPGTRLTVT.

The sample holds many counts of this clonotype. The chain carries TRBV29-1 and TRBJ1-2; TRBD1 agrees at 11 bases. The V gene's germline CDR1 is SQVTM and CDR2 ANQGSEA. Trimming removed 4 bases from V and 4 bases from J; junction bases left unmatched: 20. CDR3 length: 19 amino acids. The CDR3 bases are TGCAGCGTTGTGGGCGGATGGGACAGGGGGTCCCCTGGGAGCTATGGCTACACCTTC. Translation gives CSVVGGWDRGSPGSYGYTF.

This clonotype was detected ten times or more. The chain employs TRBV7-9 and TRBJ1-1, with TRBD1 as a possible D gene (6 bases). The germline V gene encodes CDR1 SEHNR and CDR2 FQNEAQ (reference sequence). Between the trimmed V and J ends, which lost 5 bases and 1 base, there was a span of 8 bases. The CDR3 runs 13 residues. The CDR3 bases are TGTGCCAGCAGCCCACAGGGGAACACTGAAGCTTTCTTT. Amino acid sequence: CASSPQGNTEAFF.

In this sample, this clonotype turned up many times. The chain recombines TRBV9 with TRBJ2-2; D uncertain. Trimming cost V 0 bases and J 1 base, with 4 bases left between them. The CDR3 covers 14 residues. Germline V gives CDR1 SGDLS, CDR2 YYNGEE. The CDR3 coding sequence is TGTGCCAGCAGCGTAGTCGTGAACACCGGGGAGCTGTTTTTT. Translation: CASSVVVNTGELFF.

This clonotype was recorded only once. The chain links TRBV11-2 to TRBJ1-1, with 7 bases that match TRBD1. Germline V gene data show CDR1 as SGHAT and CDR2 as FQNNGV. The CDR3 spans 12 residues. J lost 11 bases, V lost 9 bases, and 12 bases had no gene match. CDR3 sequence (DNA): TGTGCCAGAAGCATGATGACAGGGTGGGCTTTCTTT. This translates into CARSMMTGWAFF. Filled out from reference TRBV11-2 and TRBJ1-1, the complete variable domain reads EAGVAQSPRYKIIEKRQSVAFWCNPISGHATLYWYQQILGQGPKLLIQFQNNGVVDDSQLPKDRFSAERLKGVDSTLKIQPAKLEDSAVYLCARSMMTGWAFFGQGTRLTVV.

This clonotype was seen ten or more times. The rearrangement uses TRBV29-1 and TRBJ2-7; 8 nucleotides align to TRBD1. The trim removed 4 bases at V and 5 bases at J, leaving 7 bases unmatched. The CDR3 contains 13 residues. Germline assignment: CDR1 SQVTM and CDR2 ANQGSEA. The CDR3 here is CSVVAGGYHEQYF. In DNA, the CDR3 is TGCAGCGTTGTGGCAGGGGGCTACCACGAGCAGTACTTC.

This clonotype was detected many times. This chain joins TRBV9 and TRBJ2-1; 8 bases map to TRBD2. Germline assignment: CDR1 SGDLS and CDR2 YYNGEE. The CDR3 is 16 residues long. Unmatched junction bases numbered 14, after V lost 5 bases and J lost 7 bases. DNA for the CDR3: TGTGCCAGCAGACCGTTAGGCGGGGGGAGCGGAAATGAGCAGTTCTTC. Protein sequence: CASRPLGGGSGNEQFF.

This clonotype came up many times. The chain links TRBV4-3 to TRBJ2-1, with D perhaps TRBD2 (6 bases). V was shortened by 0 bases and J by 8 bases, with 11 bases between the two germline ends. The CDR3 has 14 residues. Germline V gene lookup returns CDR1 LGHNA and CDR2 YSLEER. The CDR3 bases are TGCGCCAGCAGCCAAGAAAATAGGAGGGATGAGCAGTTCTTC. It translates to CASSQENRRDEQFF.

This clonotype has a handful of counts. The chain carries TRBV7-9 and TRBJ1-2, with 9 bases identical to TRBD1. The CDR3 is 15 amino acids. Germline assignment: CDR1 SEHNR and CDR2 FQNEAQ (reference sequence). V gave up 3 bases and J gave up 0 bases; unmatched junction bases: 2. In nucleotides, the CDR3 is TGTGCCAGCAGCTTTGACAGGGGGGCTAACTATGGCTACACCTTC. Amino acids: CASSFDRGANYGYTF. Drawing the rest from reference TRBV7-9 and TRBJ1-2, the complete variable domain is DTGVSQNPRHKITKRGQNVTFRCDPISEHNRLYWYRQTLGQGPEFLTYFQNEAQLEKSRLLSDRFSAERPKGSFSTLEIQRTEQGDSAMYLCASSFDRGANYGYTFGSGTRLTVV.

This clonotype has more than one count but fewer than ten. The chain is built from TRBV20-1 and TRBJ2-7; 7 bases fit TRBD1. CDR3 length: 14 residues. Trimming removed 3 bases from V and 0 bases from J; junction bases left unmatched: 5. In germline, CDR1 is DFQATT, CDR2 SNEGSKA (reference sequence). This chain's CDR3 is CSARGQIPSYEQYF. DNA of the CDR3: TGCAGTGCTAGGGGACAGATTCCCTCCTACGAGCAGTACTTC.

J is TRBJ2-5 and V is TRBV7-2; TRBD1 or TRBD2 may be the D gene (5 bases each). The V and J ends lost 5 bases and 5 bases respectively, with 21 bases between them. The CDR3 has 16 amino acids. The germline gives CDR1 SGHTA, CDR2 FQGNSA. The DNA for the CDR3 is TGTGCCAGCAGCCTAATCTCCGTGGGGGTAAACGAGACCCAGTACTTC. Encoded protein: CASSLISVGVNETQYF. The entire variable domain, with the rest obtained from reference TRBV7-2 and TRBJ2-5, is as follows: GAGVSQSPSNKVTEKGKDVELRCDPISGHTALYWYRQSLGQGLEFLIYFQGNSAPDKSGLPSDRFSAERTGGSVSTLTIQRTQQEDSAVYLCASSLISVGVNETQYFGPGTRLLVL.

Only a few counts were recorded for this clonotype. J is TRBJ2-7 and V is TRBV11-1; 12 bases fit TRBD2. The germline gives CDR1 SGHAT, CDR2 FQDESV (reference sequence). V gave up 4 bases and J gave up 7 bases; unmatched junction bases: 8. CDR3 length: 15 residues. The CDR3 DNA sequence: TGTGCCAGCAGCTCCCTAGCGGGAGGGACGGAAGAGCAGTACTTC. This gives the protein CASSSLAGGTEEQYF.

This clonotype has at least ten counts. The gene calls are TRBV5-1 and TRBJ1-4; maybe TRBD1 (5 bases). V gave up 4 bases and J gave up 0 bases, with 13 bases separating them. The CDR3 covers 16 residues. Per the germline V gene, CDR1 is SGHRS and CDR2 is YFSETQ. The CDR3 sequence is CASSPGLSATNEKLFF. For the CDR3, the DNA is TGCGCCAGCAGCCCGGGACTGTCCGCAACTAATGAAAAACTGTTTTTT.

There are many counts of this clonotype. The chain uses TRBV5-1 and TRBJ2-7; the D is unclear. V shed 2 bases and J shed 1 base, with 10 bases lying between them. The CDR3 is 14 residues long. In germline, CDR1 is SGHRS, CDR2 YFSETQ. The DNA of the CDR3 is TGCGCCAGCAGCTTTGGAACGGTATCCTACGAGCAGTACTTC. The encoded protein is CASSFGTVSYEQYF.

This clonotype was detected many times. V gene TRBV29-1 combines with J gene TRBJ2-5; D assignment may be TRBD1 or TRBD2 (5 bases each). The V gene's germline CDR1 is SQVTM and CDR2 ANQGSEA. This CDR3 comprises 11 residues. Trimming pared 7 bases from V and 9 bases from J, leaving 15 bases between. The chain's CDR3 is CSARERGAQYF. The DNA of the CDR3 is TGCAGCGCCCGGGAAAGGGGTGCCCAGTACTTC. The full variable domain, completed using reference TRBV29-1 and TRBJ2-5, is SAVISQKPSRDICQRGTSLTIQCQVDSQVTMMFWYRQQPGQSLTLIATANQGSEATYESGFVIDKFPISRPNLTFSTLTVSNMSPEDSSIYLCSARERGAQYFGPGTRLLVL.

This chain links TRBV7-3 with TRBJ2-2; possible D gene TRBD2, 5 bases. Between the trimmed V and J ends, which lost 4 bases and 2 bases, there was a span of 14 bases. The CDR3 runs to 16 residues. CDR1 SGHTA and CDR2 FQGTGA come from the germline V gene. The CDR3 nucleotides are TGTGCCAGCAGCTCCCTCCCGGGAAGTAACACCGGGGAGCTGTTTTTT. This translates into CASSSLPGSNTGELFF.